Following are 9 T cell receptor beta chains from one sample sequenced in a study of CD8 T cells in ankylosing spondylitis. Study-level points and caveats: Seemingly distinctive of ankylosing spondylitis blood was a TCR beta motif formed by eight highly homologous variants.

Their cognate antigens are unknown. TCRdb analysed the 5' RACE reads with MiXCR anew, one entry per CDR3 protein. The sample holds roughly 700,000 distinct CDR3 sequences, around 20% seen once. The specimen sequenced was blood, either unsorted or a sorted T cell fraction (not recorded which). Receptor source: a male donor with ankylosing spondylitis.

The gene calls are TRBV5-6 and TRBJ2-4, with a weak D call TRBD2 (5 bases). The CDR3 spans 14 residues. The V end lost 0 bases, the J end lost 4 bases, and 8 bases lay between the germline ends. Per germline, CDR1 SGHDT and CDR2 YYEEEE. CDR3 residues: CASSLGAAKNIQYF. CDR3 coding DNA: TGTGCCAGCAGCTTGGGAGCGGCAAAAAACATTCAGTACTTC.

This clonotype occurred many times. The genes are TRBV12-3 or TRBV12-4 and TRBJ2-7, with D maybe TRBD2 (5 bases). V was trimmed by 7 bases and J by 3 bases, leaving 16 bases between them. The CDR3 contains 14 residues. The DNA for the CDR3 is TGTGCCAGCACCTTCCTCGGACGGGACTACGAGCAGTACTTC. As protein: CASTFLGRDYEQYF.

The CDR3 is CASSQEGTFTGELFF. Written as DNA, the CDR3 is TGTGCCAGCAGCCAAGAAGGAACCTTTACCGGGGAGCTGTTTTTT. The J gene is TRBJ2-2, the V gene TRBV3-1; no definite D call. This CDR3 contains 15 residues. Germline V CDR1 and CDR2: LGHDT, YNNKEL (reference sequence). The V and J ends lost 0 bases and 5 bases respectively, with 10 bases between them.

This CDR3 reads CASRGTYGYTF. CDR3 DNA sequence: TGTGCCAGCAGGGGCACTTATGGCTACACCTTC. This rearrangement joins TRBV6-5 to TRBJ1-2; D gene uncertain. Germline-derived CDR1 and CDR2 are MNHEY and SVGAGI. CDR3 length equals 11 residues. V shed 6 bases and J shed 5 bases, with 7 bases lying between them.

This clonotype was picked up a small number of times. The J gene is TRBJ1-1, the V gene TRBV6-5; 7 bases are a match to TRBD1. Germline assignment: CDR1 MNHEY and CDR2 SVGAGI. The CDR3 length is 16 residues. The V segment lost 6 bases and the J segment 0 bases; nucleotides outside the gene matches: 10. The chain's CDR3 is CASRSSPGQLNTEAFF. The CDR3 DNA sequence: TGTGCCAGCAGATCCTCCCCGGGACAGTTGAACACTGAAGCTTTCTTT.

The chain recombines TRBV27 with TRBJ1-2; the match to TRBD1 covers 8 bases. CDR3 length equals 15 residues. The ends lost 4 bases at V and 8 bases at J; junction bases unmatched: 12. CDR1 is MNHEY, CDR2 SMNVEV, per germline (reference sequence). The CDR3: CASSSGQVEVGGYTF. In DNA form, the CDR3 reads TGTGCCAGCAGTTCGGGACAGGTCGAAGTAGGGGGCTACACCTTC.

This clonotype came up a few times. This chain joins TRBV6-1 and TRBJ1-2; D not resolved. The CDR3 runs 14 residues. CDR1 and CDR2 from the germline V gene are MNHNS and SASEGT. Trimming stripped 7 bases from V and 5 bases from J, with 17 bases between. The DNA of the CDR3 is TGTGCCAGCAAGAGGAGAAGCCCGGAATATGGCTACACCTTC. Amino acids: CASKRRSPEYGYTF.

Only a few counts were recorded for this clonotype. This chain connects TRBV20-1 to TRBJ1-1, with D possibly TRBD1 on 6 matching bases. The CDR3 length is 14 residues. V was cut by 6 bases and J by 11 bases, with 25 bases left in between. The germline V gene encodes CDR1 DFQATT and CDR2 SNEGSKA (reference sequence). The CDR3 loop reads CSAPYPTGSWEAFF. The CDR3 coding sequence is TGCAGTGCGCCCTACCCGACAGGCAGCTGGGAGGCTTTCTTT.

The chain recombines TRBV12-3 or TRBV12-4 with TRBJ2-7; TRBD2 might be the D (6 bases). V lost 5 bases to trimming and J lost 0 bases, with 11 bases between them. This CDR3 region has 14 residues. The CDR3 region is CASSLRGYSYEQYF. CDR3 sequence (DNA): TGTGCCAGCAGTCTCCGGGGGTACTCCTACGAGCAGTACTTC.